This T cell receptor beta chain emerged from a study of identical twins. TCRdb passed the 5' RACE reads through MiXCR, listing each CDR3 protein once. Counted here are about 570,000 distinct CDR3 sequences, roughly 9.9% occurring once; the ten biggest clones make up 3%. This clonotype was counted only a few times. These same data were also listed under a study on yellow fever vaccine responses in identical twins.

Sequenced input: PBMCs. This clonotype originated in a woman between 18 and 30 years old in good health.

CDR3 DNA sequence: TGTGCCATCAGTGACTCGGACTGGGTCGATACGCAGTATTTT. Translated, it gives CAISDSDWVDTQYF. The J gene is TRBJ2-3, the V gene TRBV10-3; D possibly corresponds to TRBD2 (5 bases). Trimming stripped 3 bases from V and 6 bases from J, with 13 bases between. The CDR3 runs to 14 residues. Germline values: CDR1 ENHRY, CDR2 SYGVKD.